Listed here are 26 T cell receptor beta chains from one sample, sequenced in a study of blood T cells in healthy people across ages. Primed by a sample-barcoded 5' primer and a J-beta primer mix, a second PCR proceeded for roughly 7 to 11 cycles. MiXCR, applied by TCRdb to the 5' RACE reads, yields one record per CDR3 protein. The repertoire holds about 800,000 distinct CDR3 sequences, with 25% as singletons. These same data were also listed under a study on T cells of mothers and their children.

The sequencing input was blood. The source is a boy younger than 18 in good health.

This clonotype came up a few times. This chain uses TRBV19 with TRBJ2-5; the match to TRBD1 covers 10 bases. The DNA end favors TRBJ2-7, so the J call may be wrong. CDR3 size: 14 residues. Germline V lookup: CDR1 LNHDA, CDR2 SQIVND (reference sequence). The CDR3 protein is CASSRTGGFYEQYF. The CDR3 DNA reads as TGTGCCAGTAGTCGGACAGGGGGTTTCTACGAGCAGTACTTC.

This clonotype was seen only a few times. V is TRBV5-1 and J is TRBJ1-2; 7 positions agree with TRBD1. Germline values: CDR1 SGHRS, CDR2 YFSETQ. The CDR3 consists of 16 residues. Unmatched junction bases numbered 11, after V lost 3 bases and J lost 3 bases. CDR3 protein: CASSSDIRGLDYGYTF. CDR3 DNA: TGCGCCAGCAGCTCCGATATTAGGGGGCTCGACTATGGCTACACCTTC. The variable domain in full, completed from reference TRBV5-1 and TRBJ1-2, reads KAGVTQTPRYLIKTRGQQVTLSCSPISGHRSVSWYQQTPGQGLQFLFEYFSETQRNKGNFPGRFSGRQFSNSRSEMNVSTLELGDSALYLCASSSDIRGLDYGYTFGSGTRLTVV.

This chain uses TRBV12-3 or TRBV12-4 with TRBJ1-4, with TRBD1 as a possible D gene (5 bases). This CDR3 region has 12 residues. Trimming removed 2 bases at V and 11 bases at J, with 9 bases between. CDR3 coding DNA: TGTGCCAGCAGTTTATCGGGGGGGAAACTGTTTTTT. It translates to CASSLSGGKLFF.

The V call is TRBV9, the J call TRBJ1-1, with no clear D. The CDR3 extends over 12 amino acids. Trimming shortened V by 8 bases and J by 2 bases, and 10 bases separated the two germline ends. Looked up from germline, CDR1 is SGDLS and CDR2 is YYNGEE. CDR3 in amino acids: CASCKENTEAFF. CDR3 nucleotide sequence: TGTGCCAGTTGTAAGGAAAACACTGAAGCTTTCTTT.

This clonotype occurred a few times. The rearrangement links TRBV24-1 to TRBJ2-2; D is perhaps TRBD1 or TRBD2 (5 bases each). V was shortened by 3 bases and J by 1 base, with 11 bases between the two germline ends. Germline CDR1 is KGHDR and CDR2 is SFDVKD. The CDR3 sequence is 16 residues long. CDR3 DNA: TGTGCCACCAGTGATGTAGGGACGGAGAACACCGGGGAGCTGTTTTTT. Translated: CATSDVGTENTGELFF.

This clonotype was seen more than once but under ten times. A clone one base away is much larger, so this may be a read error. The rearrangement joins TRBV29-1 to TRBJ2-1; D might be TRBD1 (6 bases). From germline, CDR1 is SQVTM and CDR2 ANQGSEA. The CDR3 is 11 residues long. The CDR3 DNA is TGCAGCGTTGGGGCAGGGGATGAGCGGTTCTTC. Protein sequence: CSVGAGDERFF.

The CDR3 is CASRDPRGWETQYF. In DNA, the CDR3 is TGTGCCAGCAGAGACCCGAGGGGCTGGGAGACCCAGTACTTC. This chain uses TRBV27 with TRBJ2-5; D could derive from TRBD1 or TRBD2 (5 bases each). The V gene lost 6 bases and the J gene lost 5 bases, with 16 bases spanning the gap. Germline V CDR1 and CDR2: MNHEY, SMNVEV (reference sequence). The CDR3 consists of 14 residues.

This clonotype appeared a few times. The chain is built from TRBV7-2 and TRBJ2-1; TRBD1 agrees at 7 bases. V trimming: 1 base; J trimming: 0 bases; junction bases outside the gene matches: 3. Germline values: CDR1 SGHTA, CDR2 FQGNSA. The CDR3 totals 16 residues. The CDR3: CASSLGPGGSYNEQFF. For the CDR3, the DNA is TGTGCCAGCAGCTTAGGTCCAGGGGGCTCCTACAATGAGCAGTTCTTC.

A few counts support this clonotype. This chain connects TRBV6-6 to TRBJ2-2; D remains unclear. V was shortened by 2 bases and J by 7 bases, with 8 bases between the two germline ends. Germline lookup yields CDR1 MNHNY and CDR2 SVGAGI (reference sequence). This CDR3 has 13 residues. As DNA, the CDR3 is TGTGCCAGCAGTTACGGGCTCATCGGGGAGCTGTTTTTT. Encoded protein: CASSYGLIGELFF.

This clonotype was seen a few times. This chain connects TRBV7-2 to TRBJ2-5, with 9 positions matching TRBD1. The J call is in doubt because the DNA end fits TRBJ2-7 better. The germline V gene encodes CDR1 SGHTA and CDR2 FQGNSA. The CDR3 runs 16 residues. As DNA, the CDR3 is TGTGCCAGCAGCTCGCCCCCGGGACAGGGTTCCCACGAGCAGTACTTC. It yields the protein CASSSPPGQGSHEQYF.

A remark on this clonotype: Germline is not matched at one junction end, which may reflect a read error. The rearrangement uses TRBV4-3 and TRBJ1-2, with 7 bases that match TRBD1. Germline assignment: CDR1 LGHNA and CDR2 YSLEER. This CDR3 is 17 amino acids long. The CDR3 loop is CASSQEGGGGINYGYTF. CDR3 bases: TGCGCCAGCAGCCAAGAGGGGGGAGGGGGCATAAACTATGGCTATACCTTC.

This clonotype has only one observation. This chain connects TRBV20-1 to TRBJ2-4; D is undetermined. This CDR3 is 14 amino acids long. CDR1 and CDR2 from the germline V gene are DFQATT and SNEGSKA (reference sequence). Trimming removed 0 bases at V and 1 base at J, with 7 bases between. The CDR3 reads CSARERVAKNIQYF. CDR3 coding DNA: TGCAGTGCTAGAGAACGCGTTGCCAAAAACATTCAGTACTTC.

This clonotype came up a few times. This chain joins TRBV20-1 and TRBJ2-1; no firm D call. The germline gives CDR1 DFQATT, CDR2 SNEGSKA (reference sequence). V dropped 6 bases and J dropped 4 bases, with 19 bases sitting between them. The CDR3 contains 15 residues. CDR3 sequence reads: CSAAPLDPDYNEQFF. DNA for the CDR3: TGCAGTGCAGCCCCCCTGGACCCCGATTACAATGAGCAGTTCTTC.

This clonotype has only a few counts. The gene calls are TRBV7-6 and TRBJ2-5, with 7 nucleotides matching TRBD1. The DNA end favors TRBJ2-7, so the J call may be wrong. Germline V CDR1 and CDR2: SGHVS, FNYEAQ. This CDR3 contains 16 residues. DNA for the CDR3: TGTGCCAGCAGCTTAGATACAGGGGTTCTCTCCTACGAGCAGTACTTC. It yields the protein CASSLDTGVLSYEQYF.

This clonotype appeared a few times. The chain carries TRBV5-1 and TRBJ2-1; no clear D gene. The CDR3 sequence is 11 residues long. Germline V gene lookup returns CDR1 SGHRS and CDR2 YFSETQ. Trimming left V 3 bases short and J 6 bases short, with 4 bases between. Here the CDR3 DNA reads TGCGCCAGCAGCTCATCCAATGAGCAGTTCTTC. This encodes CASSSSNEQFF.

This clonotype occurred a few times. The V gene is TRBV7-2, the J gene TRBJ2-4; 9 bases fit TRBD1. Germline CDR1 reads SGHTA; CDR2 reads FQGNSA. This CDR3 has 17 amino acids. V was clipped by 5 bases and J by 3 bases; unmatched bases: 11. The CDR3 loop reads CASSRKGTGSGKNIQYF. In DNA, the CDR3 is TGTGCCAGCAGCCGAAAGGGGACAGGGTCAGGCAAAAACATTCAGTACTTC.

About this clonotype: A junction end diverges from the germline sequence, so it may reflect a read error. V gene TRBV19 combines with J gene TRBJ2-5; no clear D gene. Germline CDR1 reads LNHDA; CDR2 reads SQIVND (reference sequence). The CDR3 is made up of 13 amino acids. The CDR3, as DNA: TGTGCCAGTAGTATGATTAGCAAAGAGACCCAGCACTTC. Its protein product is CASSMISKETQHF.

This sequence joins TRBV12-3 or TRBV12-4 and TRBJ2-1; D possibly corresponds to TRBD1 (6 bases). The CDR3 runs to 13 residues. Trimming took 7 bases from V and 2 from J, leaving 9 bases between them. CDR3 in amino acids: CASIPGAYNEQFF. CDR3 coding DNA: TGTGCCAGCATCCCAGGGGCCTACAATGAGCAGTTCTTC.

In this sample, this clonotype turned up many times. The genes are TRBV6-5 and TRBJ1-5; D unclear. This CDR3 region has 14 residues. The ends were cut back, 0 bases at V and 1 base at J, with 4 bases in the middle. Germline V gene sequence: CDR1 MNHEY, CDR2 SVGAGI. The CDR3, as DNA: TGTGCCAGCAGTTACTCGGGCAGCAATCAGCCCCAGCATTTT. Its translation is CASSYSGSNQPQHF.

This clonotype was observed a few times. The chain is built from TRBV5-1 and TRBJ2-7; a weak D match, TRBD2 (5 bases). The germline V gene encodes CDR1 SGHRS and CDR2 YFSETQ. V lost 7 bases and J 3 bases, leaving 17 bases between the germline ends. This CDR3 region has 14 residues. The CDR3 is CASATEQRNYEQYF. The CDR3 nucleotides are TGCGCCAGCGCCACAGAACAGCGGAACTACGAGCAGTACTTC.

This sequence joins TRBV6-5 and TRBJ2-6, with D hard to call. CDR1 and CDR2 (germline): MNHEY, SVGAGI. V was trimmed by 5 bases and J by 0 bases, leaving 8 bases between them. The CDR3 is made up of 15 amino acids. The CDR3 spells CASSRSYSGANVLTF. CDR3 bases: TGTGCCAGCAGTCGCAGCTACTCTGGGGCCAACGTCCTGACTTTC.

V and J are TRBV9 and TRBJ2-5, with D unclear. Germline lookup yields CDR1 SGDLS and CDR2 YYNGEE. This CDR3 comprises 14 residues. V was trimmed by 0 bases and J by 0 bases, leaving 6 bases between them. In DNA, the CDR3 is TGTGCCAGCAGCGTAGCGGAGAACCAAGAGACCCAGTACTTC. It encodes CASSVAENQETQYF.

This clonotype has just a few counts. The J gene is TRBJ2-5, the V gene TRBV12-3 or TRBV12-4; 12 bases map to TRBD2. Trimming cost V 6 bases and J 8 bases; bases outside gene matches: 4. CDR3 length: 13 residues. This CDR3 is CASRKTSGGTQYF. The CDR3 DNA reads TGTGCCAGCAGAAAGACTAGCGGGGGTACCCAGTACTTC.

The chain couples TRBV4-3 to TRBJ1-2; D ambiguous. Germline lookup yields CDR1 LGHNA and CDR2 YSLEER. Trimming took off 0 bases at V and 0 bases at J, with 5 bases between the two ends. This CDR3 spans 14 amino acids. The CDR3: CASSQDLANYGYTF. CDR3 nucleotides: TGCGCCAGCAGCCAAGATTTGGCTAACTATGGCTACACCTTC.

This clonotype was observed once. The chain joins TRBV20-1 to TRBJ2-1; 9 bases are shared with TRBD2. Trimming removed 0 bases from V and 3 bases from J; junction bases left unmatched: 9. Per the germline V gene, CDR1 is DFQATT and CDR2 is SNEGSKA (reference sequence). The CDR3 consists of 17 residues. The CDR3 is CSARDYGGTSFYNEQFF. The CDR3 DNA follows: TGCAGTGCTAGAGATTATGGCGGGACTAGCTTCTACAATGAGCAGTTCTTC.

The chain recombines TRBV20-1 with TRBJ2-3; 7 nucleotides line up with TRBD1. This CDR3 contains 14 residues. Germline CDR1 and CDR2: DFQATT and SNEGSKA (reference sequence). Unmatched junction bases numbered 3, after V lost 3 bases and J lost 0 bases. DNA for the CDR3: TGCAGTGCTAGGGGGGACAGTAGCACAGATACGCAGTATTTT. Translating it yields CSARGDSSTDTQYF.